This T cell receptor (beta chain) was sequenced in a study of T cell repertoires in cytomegalovirus infection. Overall study: Peptides in the study included HLA-C-restricted and HLA-B-restricted CMV epitopes. Evidence of both CMV infection and a matching HLA type came from public TCR beta signatures.

Germline V lookup: CDR1 MNHEY, CDR2 SVGEGT. V was clipped by 7 bases and J by 5 bases; unmatched bases: 12. This CDR3 has 15 residues. One entry per CDR3 protein results from TCRdb running MiXCR on the reads. The repertoire holds 70,000 to 85,000 distinct CDR3 sequences, with roughly 40% as singletons. As concerns this clonotype: The antigen is not known.

Findings of the study overall: Ex vivo, HLA-C-restricted CMV-specific TCR beta clonotypes prevailed over the rest of the response. The cumulative frequency of public TCR beta families distinguished individuals who carried CMV together with the relevant HLA.

The sequence came from a human donor in good health (CMV status not recorded). Some clones in this sample may be carry-over from other donors' samples. This specimen was CD8+ T cells from cultured PBMCs, taken from culture after CMV antigen stimulation. The gene calls are TRBV6-2 or TRBV6-3 and TRBJ2-7; the match to TRBD1 covers 9 bases. CDR3 sequence (DNA): TGTGCCAGCACCACAGAGACAGGGGGTTCCCACGAGCAGTACTTC. It codes for CASTTETGGSHEQYF.